This T cell receptor (beta chain) was profiled in a study of CD8 T cells in Susac syndrome. Findings and limits, study-wide: The study's TCR sequencing and HLA analysis drew on a certain number of individuals. That number was acknowledged as relatively small.

The patients who served as multiple sclerosis controls were treatment-naive and had stable or active relapsing-remitting disease that fulfilled the revised McDonald criteria. Negative isolation was used for CD8+ and CD4+ T cells, and FACS enrichment was applied to TEMRA cells. Remarks on this clonotype: Its specificity is not known.

The authors reverse transcribed roughly 0.5 to 1 ug RNA with random hexamers. immunoSEQ multiplex PCR amplified TCR beta CDR3 across 54 Vbeta, 13 Jbeta. Each CDR3 protein is one row after TCRdb ran MiXCR on the immunoSEQ multiplex PCR reads. The profile shows approximately 160,000 distinct CDR3 sequences, roughly 95% of them singletons. CDR1 and CDR2 (germline): SQVTM, ANQGSEA. The CDR3 loop spans 12 amino acids. Trimming pared 4 bases from V and 8 bases from J, leaving 14 bases between. The J gene is TRBJ1-2, the V gene TRBV29-1; no reliable D call. The source material was CD4+ T cells from PBMCs. This sequence was found in a human donor with multiple sclerosis. The CDR3 here is CSVAAGNRGYTF. CDR3 DNA: TGCAGCGTTGCGGCGGGGAACCGAGGCTACACCTTC.